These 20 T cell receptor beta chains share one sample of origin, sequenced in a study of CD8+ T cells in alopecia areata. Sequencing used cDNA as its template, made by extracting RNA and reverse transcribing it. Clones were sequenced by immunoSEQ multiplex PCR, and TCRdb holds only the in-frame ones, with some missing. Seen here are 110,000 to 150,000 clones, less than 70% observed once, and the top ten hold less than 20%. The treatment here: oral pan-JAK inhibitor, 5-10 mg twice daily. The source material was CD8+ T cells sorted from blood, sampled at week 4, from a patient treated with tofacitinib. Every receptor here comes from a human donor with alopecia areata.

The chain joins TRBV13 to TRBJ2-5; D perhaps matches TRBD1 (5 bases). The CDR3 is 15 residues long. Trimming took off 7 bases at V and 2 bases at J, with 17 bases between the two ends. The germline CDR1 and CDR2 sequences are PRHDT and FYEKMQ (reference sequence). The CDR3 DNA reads TGTGCCAGCAATAGGAGACAGCGCGTACAAGAGACCCAGTACTTC. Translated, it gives CASNRRQRVQETQYF.

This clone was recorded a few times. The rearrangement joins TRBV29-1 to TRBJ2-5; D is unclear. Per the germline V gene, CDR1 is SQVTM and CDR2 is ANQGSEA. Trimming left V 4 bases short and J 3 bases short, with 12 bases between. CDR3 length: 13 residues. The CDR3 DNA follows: TGCAGCGTTGTATCGTGGGAAGAAGAGACCCAGTACTTC. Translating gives CSVVSWEEETQYF.

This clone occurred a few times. The CDR3 sequence is CASSPRTSRDTQYF. The CDR3 bases are TGTGCCAGCAGTCCTAGGACTAGTCGAGATACGCAGTATTTT. The gene calls are TRBV11-2 and TRBJ2-3, with 7 bases that match TRBD2. V dropped 6 bases and J dropped 5; count of bases not matched to a gene: 8. CDR1 and CDR2 from the germline V gene are SGHAT and FQNNGV. This CDR3 contains 14 residues.

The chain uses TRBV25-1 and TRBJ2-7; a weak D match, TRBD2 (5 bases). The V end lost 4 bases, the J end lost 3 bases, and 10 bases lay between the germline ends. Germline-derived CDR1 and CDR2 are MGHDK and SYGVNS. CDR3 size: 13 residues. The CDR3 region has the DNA TGTGCCAGCAGTGTGGACGGGGACTACGAGCAGTACTTC. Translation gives CASSVDGDYEQYF.

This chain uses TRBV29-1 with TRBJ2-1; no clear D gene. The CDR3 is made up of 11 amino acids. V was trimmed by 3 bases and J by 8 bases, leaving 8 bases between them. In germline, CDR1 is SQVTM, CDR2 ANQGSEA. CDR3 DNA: TGCAGCGTTGACGGGTTGGATGAGCAGTTCTTC. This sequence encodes CSVDGLDEQFF.

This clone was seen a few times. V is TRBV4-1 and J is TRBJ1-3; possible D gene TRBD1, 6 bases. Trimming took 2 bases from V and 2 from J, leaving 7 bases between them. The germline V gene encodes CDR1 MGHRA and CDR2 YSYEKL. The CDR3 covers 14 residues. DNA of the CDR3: TGCGCCAGCAGCCAAACAGGGACTGGAAACACCATATATTTT. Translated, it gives CASSQTGTGNTIYF.

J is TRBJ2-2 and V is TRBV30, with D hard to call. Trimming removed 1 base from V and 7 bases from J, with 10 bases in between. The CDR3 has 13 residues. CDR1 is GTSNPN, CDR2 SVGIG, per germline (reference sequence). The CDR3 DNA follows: TGTGCCTGGAGTGGGGGAACCGGCGGGGAGCTGTTTTTT. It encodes CAWSGGTGGELFF.

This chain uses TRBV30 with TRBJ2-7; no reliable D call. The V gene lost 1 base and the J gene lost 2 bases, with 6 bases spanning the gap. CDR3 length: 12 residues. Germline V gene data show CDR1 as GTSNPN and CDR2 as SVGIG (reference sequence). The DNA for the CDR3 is TGTGCCTGGAGTGGCGGCACCTACGAGCAGTACTTC. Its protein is CAWSGGTYEQYF.

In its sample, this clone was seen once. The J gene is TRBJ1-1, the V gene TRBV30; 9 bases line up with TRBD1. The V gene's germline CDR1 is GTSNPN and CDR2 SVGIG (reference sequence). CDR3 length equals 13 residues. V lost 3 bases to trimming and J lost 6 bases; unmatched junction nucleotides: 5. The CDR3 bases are TGTGCCTGGAGCCTGGACAGGGGATCTGAAGCTTTCTTT. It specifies CAWSLDRGSEAFF.

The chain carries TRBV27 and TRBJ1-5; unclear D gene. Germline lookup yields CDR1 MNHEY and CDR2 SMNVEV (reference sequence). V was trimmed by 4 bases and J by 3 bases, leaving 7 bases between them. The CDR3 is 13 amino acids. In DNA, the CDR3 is TGTGCCAGCAGTTCTGGAATCAATCAGCCCCAGCATTTT. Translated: CASSSGINQPQHF.

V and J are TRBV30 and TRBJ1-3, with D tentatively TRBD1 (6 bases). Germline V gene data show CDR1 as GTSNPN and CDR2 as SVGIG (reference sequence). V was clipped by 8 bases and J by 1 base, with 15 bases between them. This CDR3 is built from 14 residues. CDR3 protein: CAHAVGASGNTIYF. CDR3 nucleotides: TGTGCCCACGCGGTGGGGGCGTCTGGAAACACCATATATTTT.

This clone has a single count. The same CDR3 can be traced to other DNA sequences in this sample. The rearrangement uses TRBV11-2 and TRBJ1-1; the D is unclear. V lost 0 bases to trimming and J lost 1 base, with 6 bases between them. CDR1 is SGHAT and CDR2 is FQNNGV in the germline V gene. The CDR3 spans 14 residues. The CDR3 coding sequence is TGTGCCAGCAGCTTAGAGGGTGGGAACACTGAAGCTTTCTTT. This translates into CASSLEGGNTEAFF.

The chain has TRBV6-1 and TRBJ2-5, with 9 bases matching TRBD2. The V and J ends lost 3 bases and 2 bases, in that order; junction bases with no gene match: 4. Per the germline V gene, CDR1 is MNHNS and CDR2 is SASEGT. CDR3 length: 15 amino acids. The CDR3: CASSDLAGIQETQYF. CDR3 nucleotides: TGTGCCAGCAGTGACCTAGCGGGGATACAAGAGACCCAGTACTTC.

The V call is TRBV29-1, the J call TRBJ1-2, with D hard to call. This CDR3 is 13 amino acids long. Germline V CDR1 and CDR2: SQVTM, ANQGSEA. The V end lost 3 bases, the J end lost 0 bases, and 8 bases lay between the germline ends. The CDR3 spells CSVDSPTNYGYTF. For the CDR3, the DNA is TGCAGCGTTGATTCACCTACTAACTATGGCTACACCTTC. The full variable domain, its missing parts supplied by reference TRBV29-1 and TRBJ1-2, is SAVISQKPSRDICQRGTSLTIQCQVDSQVTMMFWYRQQPGQSLTLIATANQGSEATYESGFVIDKFPISRPNLTFSTLTVSNMSPEDSSIYLCSVDSPTNYGYTFGSGTRLTVV.

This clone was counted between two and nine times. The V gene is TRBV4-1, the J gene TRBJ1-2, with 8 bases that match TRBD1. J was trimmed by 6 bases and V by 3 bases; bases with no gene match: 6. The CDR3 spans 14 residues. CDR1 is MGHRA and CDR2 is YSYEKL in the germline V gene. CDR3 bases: TGCGCCAGCAGCCACTCGGGACAGGTAGATGGCTACACCTTC. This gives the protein CASSHSGQVDGYTF.

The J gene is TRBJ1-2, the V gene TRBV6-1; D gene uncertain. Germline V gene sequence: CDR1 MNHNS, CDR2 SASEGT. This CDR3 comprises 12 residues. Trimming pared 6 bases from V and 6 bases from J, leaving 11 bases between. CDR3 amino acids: CASSEGVHGYTF. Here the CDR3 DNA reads TGTGCCAGCAGCGAGGGTGTCCATGGCTACACCTTC.

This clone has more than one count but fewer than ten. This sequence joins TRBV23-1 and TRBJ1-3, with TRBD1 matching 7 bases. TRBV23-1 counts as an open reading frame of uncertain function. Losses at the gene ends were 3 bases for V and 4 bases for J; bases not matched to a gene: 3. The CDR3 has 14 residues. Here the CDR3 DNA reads TGCGCCAGCAGTCAGACGACAGGGGGAAACACCATATATTTT. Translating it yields CASSQTTGGNTIYF.

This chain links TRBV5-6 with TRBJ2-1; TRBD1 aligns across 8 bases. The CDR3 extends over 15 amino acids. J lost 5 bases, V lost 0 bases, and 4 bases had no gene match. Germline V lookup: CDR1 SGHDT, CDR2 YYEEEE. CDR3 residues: CASSLVGTGNNEQFF. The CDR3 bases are TGTGCCAGCAGCTTGGTAGGGACAGGTAACAATGAGCAGTTCTTC.

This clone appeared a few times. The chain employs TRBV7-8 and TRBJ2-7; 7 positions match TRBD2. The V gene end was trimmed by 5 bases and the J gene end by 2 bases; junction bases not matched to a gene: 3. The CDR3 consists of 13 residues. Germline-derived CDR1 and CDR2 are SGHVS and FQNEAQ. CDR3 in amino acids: CASSRSGAYEQYF. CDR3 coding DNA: TGTGCCAGCAGCCGGAGCGGGGCCTACGAGCAGTACTTC.

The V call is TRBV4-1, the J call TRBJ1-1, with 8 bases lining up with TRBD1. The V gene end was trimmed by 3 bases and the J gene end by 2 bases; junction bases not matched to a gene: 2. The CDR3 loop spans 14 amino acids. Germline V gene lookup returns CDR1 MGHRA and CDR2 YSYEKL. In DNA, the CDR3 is TGCGCCAGCAGCCACGGACAGGGCAACACTGAAGCTTTCTTT. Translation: CASSHGQGNTEAFF.